This T cell receptor beta chain came from a study of cytomegalovirus exposure and HLA in healthy donors. With V trimmed by 0 bases and J by 3 bases, 1 base remained unmatched. Germline V gives CDR1 GTSNPN, CDR2 SVGIG (reference sequence). The CDR3 spans 13 residues. The sample holds a few counts of this clone. Within the sample, other DNA sequences also encode this same CDR3. Only in-frame clones appear in the TCRdb table, and some are missing; sequencing was by immunoSEQ multiplex PCR. Of roughly 330,000 clones in the sample, about nine tenths were seen once. This clonotype originated in a woman in her twenties or thirties in good health and CMV-seropositive. This chain connects TRBV30 to TRBJ1-1, with 7 bases identical to TRBD1. The sequencing sample was made of PBMCs. The CDR3 loop is CAWSVQGDTEAFF. As DNA, the CDR3 is TGTGCCTGGAGTGTCCAGGGGGACACTGAAGCTTTCTTT.